What follows describes a single T cell receptor beta chain. Here immunoSEQ multiplex PCR was the method, and the copy in TCRdb shows in-frame clones only, minus some. The sample has about 73,000 clones; around 92% are singletons. The CDR3 contains 13 residues. Trimming stripped 0 bases from V and 6 bases from J, with 10 bases between. The germline gives CDR1 SGHRS, CDR2 YFSETQ. The entry originates in a study of T cell changes during pregnancy in multiple sclerosis. The chain has TRBV5-1 and TRBJ2-7, with D perhaps matching TRBD1 (5 bases). The sequencing here drew on peripheral blood, taken in the third trimester of pregnancy. This receptor was obtained from a female donor in good health, enrolled as a control in a pregnancy study. The CDR3 protein is CASSLGQGSEQYF. In DNA, the CDR3 is TGCGCCAGCAGCTTGGGCCAGGGCTCCGAGCAGTACTTC. Drawing the rest from reference TRBV5-1 and TRBJ2-7, the complete variable domain is KAGVTQTPRYLIKTRGQQVTLSCSPISGHRSVSWYQQTPGQGLQFLFEYFSETQRNKGNFPGRFSGRQFSNSRSEMNVSTLELGDSALYLCASSLGQGSEQYFGPGTRLTVT.